The 3 T cell receptor beta chains presented below share a single source sample, sequenced in a study of OX40 agonist ivuxolimab in advanced cancers. The library relied on the immunoSEQ multiplex PCR assay. As stored in TCRdb, this immuneACCESS dataset retains in-frame rearrangements with V and J assigned. A fraction of the clones does not appear; measured against another copy, unresolved V genes explain less than half of the discrepancy, and the remainder lacks a known reason. The sample records around 70,000 clones, about 90% of which are singletons. Of the sample, 5% to 7% is held by the ten largest clones. The sample in question was CD4+ or CD8+ T cells sorted from blood, obtained in a trial of the OX40 agonist ivuxolimab. Receptor source: an adult with an advanced solid tumor such as melanoma, head and neck, liver or kidney cancer.

V and J are TRBV10-3 and TRBJ2-1; tentatively, D is TRBD1 (5 bases). The CDR3 runs 14 residues. V dropped 2 bases and J dropped 4 bases, with 9 bases sitting between them. The germline V gene encodes CDR1 ENHRY and CDR2 SYGVKD. In DNA form, the CDR3 reads TGTGCCATCAGTGAGCCAGGGCCGTACAATGAGCAGTTCTTC. Translating it yields CAISEPGPYNEQFF.

The rearrangement uses TRBV30 and TRBJ2-7; TRBD2 might be the D (5 bases). CDR3 length: 13 amino acids. With 4 bases removed from V and 0 bases from J, the gap between germline ends came to 10 bases. CDR1 and CDR2 from the germline V gene are GTSNPN and SVGIG (reference sequence). The CDR3 region is CAWTPGSSYEQYF. The CDR3 DNA reads as TGTGCCTGGACGCCGGGGAGCTCCTACGAGCAGTACTTC.

The chain carries TRBV30 and TRBJ1-1; perhaps TRBD1 as D (5 bases). The length of the CDR3 is 15 residues. V lost 1 base, J lost 1 base, and 13 bases lay in between. Germline V lookup: CDR1 GTSNPN, CDR2 SVGIG (reference sequence). The CDR3 region has the DNA TGTGCCTGGAGTGGGTTCGTAGGGGCGAACACTGAAGCTTTCTTT. This encodes CAWSGFVGANTEAFF.